The 16 T cell receptor beta chains given below trace back to one sample, sequenced in a study of T cell clonality in common variable immunodeficiency. Sequenced by immunoSEQ multiplex PCR; TCRdb stores in-frame clones only, minus some. This sample has about 42,000 clones, each found more than once. The sequenced sample was peripheral blood mononuclear cells. Receptors were obtained from a person aged 18 to 70 in good health.

This clone came up many times. The read gets to within 3 residues of the CDR3 end, and the germline J gene fills in the rest. The V call is TRBV18, the J call TRBJ2-1; 9 positions agree with TRBD1. This CDR3 region has 15 residues. Germline V gene lookup returns CDR1 KGHSH and CDR2 LQKENI. Trimming cost V 3 bases and J 4 bases; bases outside gene matches: 4. CDR3 sequence reads: CASSPGQGTYNEQFF. The sequenced CDR3 bases are TGTGCCAGCTCACCTGGACAGGGGACATACAATGAG.

Many counts were recorded for this clone. The sequence runs out 3 residues before the end of the CDR3; the remainder is reconstructed from the germline J gene. This chain uses TRBV19 with TRBJ2-7; 7 bases match TRBD2. This CDR3 region has 13 residues. The trim removed 7 bases at V and 6 bases at J, leaving 9 bases unmatched. CDR1 and CDR2 (germline): LNHDA, SQIVND (reference sequence). The chain's CDR3 is CASTPRGSGEQYF. The DNA read from the CDR3 is TGTGCCAGTACCCCGCGGGGGTCGGGCGAG.

This clone was counted ten times or more. The CDR3 extends 3 residues past the end of the read, so its final part is completed from the germline J gene. The rearrangement links TRBV4-1 to TRBJ2-2, with 7 bases identical to TRBD1. The germline gives CDR1 MGHRA, CDR2 YSYEKL. The CDR3 consists of 18 residues. V lost 1 base and J lost 2; bases outside the gene matches: 10. This CDR3 reads CASSQVVVDRDNTGELFF. The CDR3 bases that were read are TGCGCCAGCAGCCAAGTCGTAGTCGACAGGGACAACACCGGGGAG.

This clone was seen ten or more times. Read data end 3 residues before the CDR3 end; the end is taken from the germline J gene. This chain connects TRBV18 to TRBJ2-7; 7 bases map to TRBD2. V dropped 5 bases and J dropped 4; count of bases not matched to a gene: 17. Germline CDR1 KGHSH, CDR2 LQKENI. The CDR3 consists of 17 residues. This chain's CDR3 is CASSGLGSALSPYEQYF. The covered CDR3 bases are TGTGCCAGCTCAGGACTAGGGAGCGCACTCTCCCCTTACGAG. Combining the CDR3 with reference TRBV18 and TRBJ2-7 gives the whole variable domain NAGVMQNPRHLVRRRGQEARLRCSPMKGHSHVYWYRQLPEEGLKFMVYLQKENIIDESGMPKERFSAEFPKEGPSILRIQQVVRGDSAAYFCASSGLGSALSPYEQYFGPGTRLTVT.

This clone was observed many times. The read finishes 3 residues shy of the CDR3 end, and the germline J gene is used to complete it. The chain is built from TRBV7-3 and TRBJ2-5; 13 bases match TRBD2. V trimming: 4 bases; J trimming: 4 bases; junction bases outside the gene matches: 6. Germline-derived CDR1 and CDR2 are SGHTA and FQGTGA. The length of the CDR3 is 16 residues. The covered CDR3 bases are TGTGCCAGCAGCTCGCTACTAGCGGGGGGGCGAGAGACC. Translated: CASSSLLAGGRET. The full CDR3 sequence reads CASSSLLAGGRETQYF.

This clone was seen ten or more times. Read sequence stops 3 residues before the CDR3 end, and the germline J gene provides the missing end. The chain has TRBV7-8 and TRBJ2-7; TRBD2 aligns across 9 bases. CDR3 length: 14 residues. Germline V lookup: CDR1 SGHVS, CDR2 FQNEAQ. The V segment lost 4 bases and the J segment 4 bases; nucleotides outside the gene matches: 5. The covered CDR3 bases are TGTGCCAGCAGCTCCATTGCGGGAGGGTACGAG. Encoded protein: CASSSIAGGYE. The complete CDR3 reads CASSSIAGGYEQYF.

There are many counts of this clone. The missing CDR3 end, 3 residues past where the read stops, is filled in from the germline J gene. The chain uses TRBV11-2 and TRBJ2-7, with a possible D match to TRBD1 (6 bases). Germline V gene data show CDR1 as SGHAT and CDR2 as FQNNGV. The ends were cut back, 8 bases at V and 2 bases at J, with 13 bases in the middle. This CDR3 is 13 amino acids long. The CDR3 region is CASSWTEPYEQYF. The DNA read from the CDR3 is TGTGCCAGCTCCTGGACAGAGCCCTACGAG.

This clone has ten or more counts. The read is 3 residues too short to cover the CDR3 end, so that end is filled in from the germline J gene. The chain has TRBV2 and TRBJ1-6; possible D gene TRBD1, 6 bases. The germline gives CDR1 SNHLY, CDR2 FYNNEI. V was shortened by 8 bases and J by 10 bases, with 21 bases between the two germline ends. This CDR3 is built from 15 residues. Here the CDR3 reads CASGGGQLSGSPLHF. Partial CDR3 DNA: TGTGCCAGCGGGGGGGGACAACTATCAGGCTCACCC. Filled out from reference TRBV2 and TRBJ1-6, the complete variable domain reads EPEVTQTPSHQVTQMGQEVILRCVPISNHLYFYWYRQILGQKVEFLVSFYNNEISEKSEIFDDQFSVERPDGSNFTLKIRSTKLEDSAMYFCASGGGQLSGSPLHFGNGTRLTVT.

This clone has at least ten counts. Read sequence stops 3 residues before the CDR3 end, and the germline J gene provides the missing end. This chain uses TRBV4-2 with TRBJ1-2; a weak D match, TRBD1 (5 bases). The CDR3 extends over 13 amino acids. In germline, CDR1 is LGHNA, CDR2 YNFKEQ. The CDR3 bases that were read are TGTGCCAGCAGCCAAGACGGACAAGATTAC. The encoded protein is CASSQDGQDY. The whole CDR3 protein reads CASSQDGQDYYTF.

This clone was found many times. The read comes to an end 3 residues before the CDR3 does, leaving the germline J gene to fill in the end. The chain has TRBV19 and TRBJ1-2, with 7 bases matching TRBD1. Trimming at V came to 2 bases and at J to 5 bases, leaving 5 bases not matched to a gene. CDR1 is LNHDA and CDR2 is SQIVND in the germline V gene (reference sequence). CDR3 size: 14 residues. The covered CDR3 bases are TGTGCCAGTAGTATAACAACGACAGGGTATGGC. This sequence encodes CASSITTTGYG. The full CDR3 is CASSITTTGYGYTF. Using reference TRBV19 and TRBJ1-2 for the parts outside the CDR3, the full variable domain is DGGITQSPKYLFRKEGQNVTLSCEQNLNHDAMYWYRQDPGQGLRLIYYSQIVNDFQKGDIAEGYSVSREKKESFPLTVTSAQKNPTAFYLCASSITTTGYGYTFGSGTRLTVV.

This clone has a handful of counts. The read is 3 residues too short to cover the CDR3 end, so that end is filled in from the germline J gene. The V call is TRBV5-1, the J call TRBJ2-1; 15 bases are a match to TRBD2. The CDR3 runs 17 residues. V lost 5 bases, J lost 0 bases, and 3 bases stayed unmatched. Germline loops: CDR1 SGHRS, CDR2 YFSETQ. The part of the CDR3 DNA that was read is TGCGCCAGCAGTTGGACTAGCGGGGGGGCCTCCTACAATGAG. Protein: CASSWTSGGASYNE. The full CDR3 sequence reads CASSWTSGGASYNEQFF. The full variable domain, completed using reference TRBV5-1 and TRBJ2-1, is KAGVTQTPRYLIKTRGQQVTLSCSPISGHRSVSWYQQTPGQGLQFLFEYFSETQRNKGNFPGRFSGRQFSNSRSEMNVSTLELGDSALYLCASSWTSGGASYNEQFFGPGTRLTVL.

This clone was detected ten times or more. The observed sequence ends 3 residues before the CDR3 terminus, with the missing tail filled in from the germline J gene. The chain joins TRBV18 to TRBJ2-3; D uncertain. CDR3 length: 16 amino acids. Trimming shortened V by 6 bases and J by 2 bases, and 18 bases separated the two germline ends. Germline V gives CDR1 KGHSH, CDR2 LQKENI. The CDR3 bases that were read are TGTGCCAGCTCTCCCGGAAGCGCTCTTATCACAGATACG. Translating gives CASSPGSALITDT. The full CDR3 protein reads CASSPGSALITDTQYF.

This clone was found a few times. The read is 3 residues too short to cover the CDR3 end, so that end is filled in from the germline J gene. This chain links TRBV20-1 with TRBJ2-3, with 10 bases lining up with TRBD2. Per the germline V gene, CDR1 is DFQATT and CDR2 is SNEGSKA (reference sequence). CDR3 length: 17 amino acids. CDR3 loop: CSARTMGLAYPQETQYF. Partial CDR3 DNA: TGCAGTGCTAGAACCATGGGACTAGCGTATCCCCAAGAGACG.

This clone was seen ten or more times. The read is 3 residues too short to cover the CDR3 end, so that end is filled in from the germline J gene. The V and J genes are TRBV7-6 and TRBJ2-6; D unresolved. Trimming pared 5 bases from V and 2 bases from J, leaving 7 bases between. The length of the CDR3 is 14 residues. The germline CDR1 and CDR2 sequences are SGHVS and FNYEAQ. The CDR3 is CASSPMTGANVLTF. The CDR3 bases that were read are TGTGCCAGCAGCCCTATGACTGGGGCCAACGTC.

This clone was seen repeatedly, ten times or more. The sequence runs out 3 residues before the end of the CDR3; the remainder is reconstructed from the germline J gene. The rearrangement joins TRBV20-1 to TRBJ2-5; TRBD2 might be the D (6 bases). Germline CDR1 reads DFQATT; CDR2 reads SNEGSKA (reference sequence). The CDR3 is made up of 17 amino acids. Trimming shortened V by 6 bases and J by 1 base, and 24 bases separated the two germline ends. The CDR3 is CSARTITAKWAQETQYF. Incomplete CDR3 DNA: TGCAGTGCCCGGACTATCACCGCTAAATGGGCCCAAGAGACC.

This clone was counted many times. The read ends 3 residues early relative to the CDR3; the germline J gene fills the gap. The genes are TRBV5-4 and TRBJ1-2; D possibly corresponds to TRBD1 (5 bases). V dropped 6 bases and J dropped 2 bases, with 11 bases sitting between them. Germline CDR1 SGHNT, CDR2 YYREEE (reference sequence). This CDR3 contains 13 residues. The CDR3 sequence is CASTSPGNYGYTF. CDR3 bases read: TGTGCCAGCACCAGTCCAGGGAACTATGGC.